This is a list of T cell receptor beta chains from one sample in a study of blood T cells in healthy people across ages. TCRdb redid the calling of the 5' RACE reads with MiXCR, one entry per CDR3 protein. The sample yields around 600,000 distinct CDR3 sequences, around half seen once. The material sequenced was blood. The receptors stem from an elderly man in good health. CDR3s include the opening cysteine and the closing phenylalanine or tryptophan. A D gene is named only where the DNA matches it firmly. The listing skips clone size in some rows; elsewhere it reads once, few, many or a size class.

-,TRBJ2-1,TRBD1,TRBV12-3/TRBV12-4,CASSLTGQGSGQFF,TGTGCCAGCAGTTTAACAGGACAGGGGAGCGGGCAGTTCTTC
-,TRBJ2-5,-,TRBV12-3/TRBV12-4,CASSPAAGVVYQETQYF,TGTGCCAGCAGTCCCGCGGCAGGGGTCGTGTACCAAGAGACCCAGTACTTC
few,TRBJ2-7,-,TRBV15,CATSRRGVTVSEQYF,TGTGCCACCAGCAGAAGAGGGGTAACCGTATCCGAGCAGTACTTC
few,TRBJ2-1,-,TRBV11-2,CASSLKVLLANNEQFF,TGTGCCAGCAGCCTAAAGGTGTTACTAGCCAACAATGAGCAGTTCTTC
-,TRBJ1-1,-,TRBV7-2,CASSLQGAAGEAFF,TGTGCCAGCAGCTTGCAGGGAGCCGCCGGTGAAGCTTTCTTT
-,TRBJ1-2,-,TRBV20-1,CSATTGPIGYTF,TGCAGTGCGACGACAGGCCCCATAGGCTACACCTTC
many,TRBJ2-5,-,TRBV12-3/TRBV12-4,CASSRRQAETQYF,TGTGCCAGCAGCCGCCGACAGGCGGAGACCCAGTACTTC
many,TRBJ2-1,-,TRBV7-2,CASSLASGRLRYNEQFF,TGTGCCAGCAGCTTAGCGTCAGGGAGACTACGATACAATGAGCAGTTCTTC
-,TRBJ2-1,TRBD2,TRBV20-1,CSARDPLAGVSYNEQFF,TGCAGTGCTAGAGATCCCCTAGCGGGTGTCTCCTACAATGAGCAGTTCTTC
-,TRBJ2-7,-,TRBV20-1,CSARGGGGASEQYF,TGCAGTGCTAGAGGCGGAGGGGGCGCGTCGGAGCAGTACTTC
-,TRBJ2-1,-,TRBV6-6,CASRRPGVANGQFF,TGTGCCAGCAGACGGCCAGGGGTTGCCAATGGGCAGTTCTTC
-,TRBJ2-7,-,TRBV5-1,CASSLLATYEQYF,TGCGCCAGCAGCCTACTAGCCACCTACGAGCAGTACTTC
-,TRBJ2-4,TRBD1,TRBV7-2,CASSFTGTGGDEQYF,TGTGCCAGCAGCTTTACCGGGACAGGGGGGGATGAGCAGTACTTC
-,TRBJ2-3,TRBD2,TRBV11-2,CASSSGVAVGGASDTQYF,TGTGCCAGCAGCTCCGGGGTTGCGGTCGGGGGGGCCTCAGATACGCAGTATTTT
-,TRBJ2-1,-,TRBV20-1,CSARYPGLAENNEQFF,TGCAGTGCTAGATATCCCGGGTTGGCGGAGAACAATGAGCAGTTCTTC
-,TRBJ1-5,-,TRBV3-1,CASSQAPGFNQPQHF,TGTGCCAGCAGCCAAGCCCCAGGTTTTAATCAGCCCCAGCATTTT
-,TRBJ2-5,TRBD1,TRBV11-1,CASSSGQGKSGQETQYF,TGTGCCAGCAGCTCCGGACAGGGGAAGTCGGGACAAGAGACCCAGTACTTC
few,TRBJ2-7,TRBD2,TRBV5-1,CASSLGLAGGTYEQYF,TGCGCCAGCAGCCTGGGACTAGCGGGGGGTACCTACGAGCAGTACTTC
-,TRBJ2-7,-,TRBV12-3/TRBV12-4,CASSLHAVQDEQYF,TGTGCCAGCAGTTTACACGCAGTTCAAGACGAGCAGTACTTC
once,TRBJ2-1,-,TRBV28,CASSLWDSYNEQFF,TGTGCCAGCAGTTTATGGGACAGCTACAATGAGCAGTTCTTC
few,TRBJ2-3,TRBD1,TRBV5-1,CASSTGQGPDTQYF,TGCGCCAGCAGCACCGGACAGGGGCCAGATACGCAGTATTTT
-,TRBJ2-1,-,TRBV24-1,CATSDPGPDGSYNEQFF,TGTGCCACCAGTGACCCCGGACCCGACGGGTCCTACAATGAGCAGTTCTTC
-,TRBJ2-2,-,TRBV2,CASAERAPGELFF,TGTGCCAGCGCAGAAAGGGCGCCCGGGGAGCTGTTTTTT
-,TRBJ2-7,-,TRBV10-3,CAISESGGVRYPGEQYF,TGTGCCATCAGTGAGTCAGGTGGTGTCAGATACCCCGGGGAGCAGTACTTC
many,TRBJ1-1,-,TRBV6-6,CASSYSNPGRENTEAFF,TGTGCCAGCAGTTACTCGAATCCGGGCAGAGAGAACACTGAAGCTTTCTTT
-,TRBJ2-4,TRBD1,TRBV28,CASRGQGATALAKNIQYF,TGTGCCAGCAGGGGACAGGGGGCGACGGCGCTAGCCAAAAACATTCAGTACTTC
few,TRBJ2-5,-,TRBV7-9,CASSLGTDNSQYF,TGTGCCAGCAGCCTTGGGACTGATAATTCCCAGTACTTC
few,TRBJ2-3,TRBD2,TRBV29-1,CSSGRANTDTQYF,TGCAGCTCTGGGAGGGCGAACACAGATACGCAGTATTTT
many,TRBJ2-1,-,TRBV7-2,CASRSTTGNEQFF,TGTGCCAGCAGATCAACGACAGGCAATGAGCAGTTCTTC
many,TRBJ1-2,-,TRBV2,CATSTRRGPNGYTF,TGTGCCACTTCCACCCGCCGGGGCCCCAATGGCTACACCTTC
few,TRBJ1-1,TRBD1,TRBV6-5,CASSYDRASAFF,TGTGCCAGCAGTTACGACAGGGCCTCAGCTTTCTTT
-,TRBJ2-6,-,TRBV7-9,CASSRDQGLHSGANVLTF,TGTGCCAGCAGCAGGGATCAGGGTCTTCACTCTGGGGCCAACGTCCTGACTTTC
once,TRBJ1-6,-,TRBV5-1,CASSLETANYNSPLHF,TGCGCCAGCAGCTTGGAGACAGCTAACTATAATTCACCCCTCCACTTT